A selection of T cell receptor beta chains follows, all from one sample in a study of T cells in pancreatic ductal adenocarcinoma. The assay was immunoSEQ multiplex PCR, and TCRdb's table has in-frame clones only and misses some. The sample gives about 2,500 clones, about four fifths of which show up once; around 6.7% is in the top ten. The sample taken for sequencing was pancreatic tumor tissue. The receptors shown here come from a human donor with pancreatic ductal adenocarcinoma. Each CDR3 is given with its conserved first and last residue. The D gene is left open where the match is weak. Not all rows give a size; the values are once, few, many and, for expanded clones, a class.

v_gene: TRBV27
d_gene: .
abundance: .
len: 15
j_gene: TRBJ2-5
CDR3nt: TGTGCCAGCACCCCCGGCGGTCTAGCGTATGAGACCCAGTACTTC
CDR3aa: CASTPGGLAYETQYF

v_gene: TRBV6-1
d_gene: TRBD2
abundance: .
len: 15
j_gene: TRBJ2-2
CDR3nt: TGTGCCAGTTTAGCGGGAGCCTCGAACACCGGGGAGCTGTTTTTT
CDR3aa: CASLAGASNTGELFF

v_gene: TRBV18
d_gene: .
abundance: .
len: 13
j_gene: TRBJ2-7
CDR3nt: TGTGCCAGCTCACCTAGTGAAGGGAGAGAGCAGTACTTC
CDR3aa: CASSPSEGREQYF

v_gene: TRBV5-1
d_gene: TRBD2
abundance: .
len: 15
j_gene: TRBJ2-3
CDR3nt: TGCGCCAGCAGCGCCGGACTAGCGGGATCAGATACGCAGTATTTT
CDR3aa: CASSAGLAGSDTQYF

v_gene: TRBV7-2
d_gene: TRBD1
abundance: .
len: 14
j_gene: TRBJ2-7
CDR3nt: TGTGCCAGCAGCCGGACAGGAACCACCTACGAGCAGTACTTC
CDR3aa: CASSRTGTTYEQYF

v_gene: TRBV4-3
d_gene: .
abundance: once
len: 18
j_gene: TRBJ2-1
CDR3nt: TGCGCCAGCAGCCAAGATCAAACTAGCCAAGTTCACTACAATGAGCAGTTCTTC
CDR3aa: CASSQDQTSQVHYNEQFF

v_gene: TRBV6-1
d_gene: .
abundance: .
len: 14
j_gene: TRBJ2-3
CDR3nt: TGTGCCAGCAGTGGCGGGATGTGGGCAGATACGCAGTATTTT
CDR3aa: CASSGGMWADTQYF

v_gene: TRBV19
d_gene: .
abundance: .
len: 14
j_gene: TRBJ2-3
CDR3nt: TGTGCCAGTAGTATCTTGTTTAACGGAGATACGCAGTATTTT
CDR3aa: CASSILFNGDTQYF

v_gene: TRBV28
d_gene: TRBD1
abundance: .
len: 14
j_gene: TRBJ1-6
CDR3nt: TGTGCCAGCAGTTATGGGACAGTGGGTTCACCCCTCCACTTT
CDR3aa: CASSYGTVGSPLHF

v_gene: TRBV6-1
d_gene: .
abundance: .
len: 13
j_gene: TRBJ1-5
CDR3nt: TGTGCCAGCAGTGAAGGGGCCCATCAGCCCCAGCATTTT
CDR3aa: CASSEGAHQPQHF

v_gene: TRBV19
d_gene: TRBD2
abundance: .
len: 14
j_gene: TRBJ2-1
CDR3nt: TGTGCCAGTAGTACTAGCGGGAGGATCGGTGAGCAGTTCTTC
CDR3aa: CASSTSGRIGEQFF

v_gene: TRBV5-4
d_gene: TRBD2
abundance: few
len: 15
j_gene: TRBJ2-6
CDR3nt: TGTGCCAGCAGTTCTGGACTAGCGAAAGGAAACGTCCTGACTTTC
CDR3aa: CASSSGLAKGNVLTF

v_gene: TRBV11-2
d_gene: .
abundance: few
len: 11
j_gene: TRBJ2-7
CDR3nt: TGTGCCAGCAGCTTATACTACGAGCAGTACTTC
CDR3aa: CASSLYYEQYF

v_gene: TRBV29-1
d_gene: TRBD1
abundance: .
len: 15
j_gene: TRBJ2-2
CDR3nt: TGCAGCGCACATCTCCAGGGGGCGCGAACCGGGGAGCTGTTTTTT
CDR3aa: CSAHLQGARTGELFF

v_gene: TRBV11-2
d_gene: .
abundance: .
len: 14
j_gene: TRBJ2-7
CDR3nt: TGTGCCAGCAGCTTAGATCTAGGGGCGCCCGAGCAGTACTTC
CDR3aa: CASSLDLGAPEQYF

v_gene: TRBV6-1
d_gene: .
abundance: .
len: 16
j_gene: TRBJ2-1
CDR3nt: TGTGCCAGCAGTGAAAGACGGGGAGTGACTTACAATGAGCAGTTCTTC
CDR3aa: CASSERRGVTYNEQFF

v_gene: TRBV5-1
d_gene: .
abundance: .
len: 15
j_gene: TRBJ2-3
CDR3nt: TGCGCCAGCAGCCCGACCACGGGAGACCTCGGTACGCAGTATTTT
CDR3aa: CASSPTTGDLGTQYF

v_gene: TRBV7-3
d_gene: TRBD2
abundance: .
len: 19
j_gene: TRBJ2-7
CDR3nt: TGTGCCAGCAGCTTGGAGTACGGACTAGCGGGAGGGCCAGGCTACGAGCAGTACTTC
CDR3aa: CASSLEYGLAGGPGYEQYF

v_gene: TRBV13
d_gene: TRBD2
abundance: .
len: 18
j_gene: TRBJ2-1
CDR3nt: TGTGCCACCTCAACGGAGAGACTAGCGGGAGGTCGGAACAATGAGCAGTTCTTC
CDR3aa: CATSTERLAGGRNNEQFF

v_gene: TRBV9
d_gene: TRBD2
abundance: .
len: 16
j_gene: TRBJ2-7
CDR3nt: TGTGCCAGCAGCGGAGTAGCGGGAGGGGGGGAGTACGAGCAGTACTTC
CDR3aa: CASSGVAGGGEYEQYF

v_gene: TRBV2
d_gene: .
abundance: .
len: 16
j_gene: TRBJ2-2
CDR3nt: TGTGCCAGCACCCCTGAAGGGGGTGTGACTACCGGGGAGCTGTTTTTT
CDR3aa: CASTPEGGVTTGELFF

v_gene: TRBV11-2
d_gene: TRBD2
abundance: few
len: 17
j_gene: TRBJ2-1
CDR3nt: TGTGCCAGCAGCTCGGGACTAGCGGGAGGGGGCTACAATGAGCAGTTCTTC
CDR3aa: CASSSGLAGGGYNEQFF

v_gene: TRBV27
d_gene: .
abundance: .
len: 13
j_gene: TRBJ2-7
CDR3nt: TGTGCCAGCAGTTTAGGGGCAGGGATAGAGCAGTACTTC
CDR3aa: CASSLGAGIEQYF

v_gene: TRBV29-1
d_gene: .
abundance: .
len: 13
j_gene: TRBJ1-2
CDR3nt: TGCAGCGTTGAAGGGGCCGACCAGGGTGGCTACACCTTC
CDR3aa: CSVEGADQGGYTF

v_gene: TRBV9
d_gene: .
abundance: .
len: 16
j_gene: TRBJ2-2
CDR3nt: TGTGCCAGCAGCGTTTGGGCGAGCATTAACACCGGGGAGCTGTTTTTT
CDR3aa: CASSVWASINTGELFF

v_gene: TRBV9
d_gene: .
abundance: once
len: 13
j_gene: TRBJ2-2
CDR3nt: TGTGCCAGCAGCGTAGTCTTGTCCGGGGAGCTGTTTTTT
CDR3aa: CASSVVLSGELFF

v_gene: TRBV6-5
d_gene: .
abundance: .
len: 15
j_gene: TRBJ2-5
CDR3nt: TGTGCCAGCAGTTACTCGATAATCCAGGGGCAGACCCAGTACTTC
CDR3aa: CASSYSIIQGQTQYF

v_gene: TRBV28
d_gene: .
abundance: .
len: 15
j_gene: TRBJ1-1
CDR3nt: TGTGCCAGCAGTTTATCCCAGGAACAGGACACTGAAGCTTTCTTT
CDR3aa: CASSLSQEQDTEAFF

v_gene: TRBV5-1
d_gene: TRBD1
abundance: .
len: 15
j_gene: TRBJ1-1
CDR3nt: TGCGCCAGCAGCTTGGGACAGGGGTGGAACACTGAAGCTTTCTTT
CDR3aa: CASSLGQGWNTEAFF

v_gene: TRBV27
d_gene: TRBD1
abundance: .
len: 14
j_gene: TRBJ2-1
CDR3nt: TGTGCCAGCAGTTTTTGGAAGGGGGCTAGGGAGCAGTTCTTC
CDR3aa: CASSFWKGAREQFF